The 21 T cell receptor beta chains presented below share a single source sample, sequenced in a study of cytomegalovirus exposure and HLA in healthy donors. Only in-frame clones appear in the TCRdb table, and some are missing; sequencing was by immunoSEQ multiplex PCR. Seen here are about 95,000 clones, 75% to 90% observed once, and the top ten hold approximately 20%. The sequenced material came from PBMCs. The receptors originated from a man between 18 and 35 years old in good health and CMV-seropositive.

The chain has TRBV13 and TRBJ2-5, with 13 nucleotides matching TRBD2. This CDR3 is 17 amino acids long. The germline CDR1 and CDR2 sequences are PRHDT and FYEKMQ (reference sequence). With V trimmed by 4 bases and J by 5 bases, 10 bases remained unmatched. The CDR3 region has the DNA TGTGCCAGCAGCTCTGAGCGACTAGCGGGAGGACGGGAGACCCAGTACTTC. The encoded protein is CASSSERLAGGRETQYF.

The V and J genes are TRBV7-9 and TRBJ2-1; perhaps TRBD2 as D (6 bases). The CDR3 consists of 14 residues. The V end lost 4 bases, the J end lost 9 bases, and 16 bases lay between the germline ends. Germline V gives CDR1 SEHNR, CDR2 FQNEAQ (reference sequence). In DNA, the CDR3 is TGTGCCAGCAGCTACAACCCGGGACTTTCTGAGCAGTTCTTC. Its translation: CASSYNPGLSEQFF.

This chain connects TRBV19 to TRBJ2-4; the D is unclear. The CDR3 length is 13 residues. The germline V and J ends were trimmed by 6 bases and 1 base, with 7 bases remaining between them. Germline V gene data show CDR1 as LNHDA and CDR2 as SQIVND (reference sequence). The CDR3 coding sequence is TGTGCCAGTAGCGGTGCGGCCAAAAACATTCAGTACTTC. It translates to CASSGAAKNIQYF. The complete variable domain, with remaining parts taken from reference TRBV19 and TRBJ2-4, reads DGGITQSPKYLFRKEGQNVTLSCEQNLNHDAMYWYRQDPGQGLRLIYYSQIVNDFQKGDIAEGYSVSREKKESFPLTVTSAQKNPTAFYLCASSGAAKNIQYFGAGTRLSVL.

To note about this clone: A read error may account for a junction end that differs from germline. This chain's CDR3 is CASSRTGGTDTQYF. As DNA, the CDR3 is TGTGCCAGCAGCCGGACAGGGGGCACCGATACGCAGTATTTT. The chain combines TRBV7-3 with TRBJ2-3, with TRBD1 matching 11 bases. The V gene's germline CDR1 is SGHTA and CDR2 FQGTGA. CDR3 size: 14 residues.

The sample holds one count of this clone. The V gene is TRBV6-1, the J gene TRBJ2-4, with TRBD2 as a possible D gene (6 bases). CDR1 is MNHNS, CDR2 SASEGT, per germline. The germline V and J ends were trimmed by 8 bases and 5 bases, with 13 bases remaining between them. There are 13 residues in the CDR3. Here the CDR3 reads CASWGVPENIQYF. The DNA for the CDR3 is TGTGCCAGCTGGGGGGTACCGGAAAACATTCAGTACTTC.

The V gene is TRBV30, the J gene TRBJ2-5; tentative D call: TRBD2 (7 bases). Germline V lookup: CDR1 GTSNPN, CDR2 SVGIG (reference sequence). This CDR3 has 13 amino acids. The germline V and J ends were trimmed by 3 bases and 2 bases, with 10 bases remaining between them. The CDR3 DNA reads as TGTGCCTGGAGCGGGGGGACACAAGAGACCCAGTACTTC. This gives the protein CAWSGGTQETQYF.

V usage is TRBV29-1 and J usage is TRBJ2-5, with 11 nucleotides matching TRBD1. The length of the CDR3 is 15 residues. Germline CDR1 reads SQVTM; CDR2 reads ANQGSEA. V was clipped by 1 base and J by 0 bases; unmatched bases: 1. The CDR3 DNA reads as TGCAGCGTTGAAGGGACAGGGGGCTACCAAGAGACCCAGTACTTC. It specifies CSVEGTGGYQETQYF.

CDR3: CASSFMPSTTDTQYF. For the CDR3, the DNA is TGCGCCAGCAGCTTTATGCCCTCTACTACAGATACGCAGTATTTT. The V gene is TRBV5-1, the J gene TRBJ2-3; the D is unclear. Per germline, CDR1 SGHRS and CDR2 YFSETQ. The CDR3 length is 15 residues. The V end was cut by 2 bases, the J end by 3 bases, with 13 bases between.

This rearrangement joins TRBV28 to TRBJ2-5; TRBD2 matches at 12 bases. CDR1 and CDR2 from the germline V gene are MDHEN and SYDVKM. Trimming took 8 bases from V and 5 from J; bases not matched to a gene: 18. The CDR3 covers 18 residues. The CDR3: CASHGRRLAGVGWETQYF. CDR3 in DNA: TGTGCCAGCCACGGCCGGAGACTAGCGGGAGTGGGTTGGGAGACCCAGTACTTC.

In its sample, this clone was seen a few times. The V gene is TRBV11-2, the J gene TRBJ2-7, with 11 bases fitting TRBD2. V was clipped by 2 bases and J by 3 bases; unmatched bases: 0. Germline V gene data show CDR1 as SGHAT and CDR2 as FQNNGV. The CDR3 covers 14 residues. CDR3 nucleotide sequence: TGTGCCAGCAGCTTAACTAGCGGGAGCTACGAGCAGTACTTC. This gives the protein CASSLTSGSYEQYF.

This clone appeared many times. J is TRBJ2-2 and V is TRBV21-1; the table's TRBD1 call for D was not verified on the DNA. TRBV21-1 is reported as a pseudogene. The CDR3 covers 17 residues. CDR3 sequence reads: CASSKDEPGVSAGELFF. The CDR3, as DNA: TGTGCCAGCAGCAAAGATGAGCCAGGGGTGAGCGCCGGGGAGCTGTTTTTT.

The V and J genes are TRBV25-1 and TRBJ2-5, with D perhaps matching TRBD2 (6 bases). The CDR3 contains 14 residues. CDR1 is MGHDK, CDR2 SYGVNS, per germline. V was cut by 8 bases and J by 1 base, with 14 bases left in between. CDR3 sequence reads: CASAEEGLQETQYF. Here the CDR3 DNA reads TGTGCCAGCGCCGAGGAGGGGCTCCAAGAGACCCAGTACTTC.

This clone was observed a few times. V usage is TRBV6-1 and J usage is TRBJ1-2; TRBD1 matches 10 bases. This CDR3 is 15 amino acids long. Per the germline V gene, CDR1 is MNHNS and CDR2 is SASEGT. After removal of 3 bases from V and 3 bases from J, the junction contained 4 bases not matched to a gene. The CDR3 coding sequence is TGTGCCAGCAGTGACACCGGGACAGGGGACTATGGCTACACCTTC. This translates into CASSDTGTGDYGYTF.

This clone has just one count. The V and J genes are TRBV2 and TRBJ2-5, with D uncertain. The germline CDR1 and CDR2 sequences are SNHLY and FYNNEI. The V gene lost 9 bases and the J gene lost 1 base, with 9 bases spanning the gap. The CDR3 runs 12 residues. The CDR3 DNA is TGTGCCAGGGGCGCGACCCAAGAGACCCAGTACTTC. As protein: CARGATQETQYF.

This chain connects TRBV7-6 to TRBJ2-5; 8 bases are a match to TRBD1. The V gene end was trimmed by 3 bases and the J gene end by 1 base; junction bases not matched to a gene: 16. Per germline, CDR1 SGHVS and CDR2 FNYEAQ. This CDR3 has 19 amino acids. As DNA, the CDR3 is TGTGCCAGCAGCTTCCCCAAACAGGGGGTGTATAGAACCCAAGAGACCCAGTACTTC. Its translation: CASSFPKQGVYRTQETQYF.

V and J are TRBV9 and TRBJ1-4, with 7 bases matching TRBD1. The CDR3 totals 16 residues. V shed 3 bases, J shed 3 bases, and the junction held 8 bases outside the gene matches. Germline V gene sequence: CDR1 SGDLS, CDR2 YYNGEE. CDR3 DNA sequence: TGTGCCAGCAGCGCCATGGGGGACAGACCTAATGAAAAACTGTTTTTT. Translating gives CASSAMGDRPNEKLFF. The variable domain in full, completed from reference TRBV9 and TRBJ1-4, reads DSGVTQTPKHLITATGQRVTLRCSPRSGDLSVYWYQQSLDQGLQFLIQYYNGEERAKGNILERFSAQQFPDLHSELNLSSLELGDSALYFCASSAMGDRPNEKLFFGSGTQLSVL.

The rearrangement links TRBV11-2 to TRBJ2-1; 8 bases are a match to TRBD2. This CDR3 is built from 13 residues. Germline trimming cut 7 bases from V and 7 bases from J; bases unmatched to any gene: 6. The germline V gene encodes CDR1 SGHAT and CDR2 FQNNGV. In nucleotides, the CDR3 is TGTGCCAGCACCTCTAGCGGGTCGAATGAGCAGTTCTTC. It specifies CASTSSGSNEQFF.

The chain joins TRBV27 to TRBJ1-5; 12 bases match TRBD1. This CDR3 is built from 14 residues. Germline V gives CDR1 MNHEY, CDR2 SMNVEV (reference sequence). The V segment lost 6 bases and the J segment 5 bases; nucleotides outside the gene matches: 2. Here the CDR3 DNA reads TGTGCCAGCAGCAGGGACAGGGGGCATCAGCCCCAGCATTTT. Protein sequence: CASSRDRGHQPQHF.

CDR3 loop: CASSQTPLTSGEETQYF. CDR3 in DNA: TGCGCCAGCAGCCAAACCCCACTCACTAGCGGAGAAGAGACCCAGTACTTC. The chain carries TRBV5-1 and TRBJ2-5, with TRBD2 matching 8 bases. The CDR3 contains 17 residues. J gave up 3 bases and V 4 bases, and 14 bases lay outside the gene matches. CDR1 and CDR2 (germline): SGHRS, YFSETQ. Looking up the rest from reference TRBV5-1 and TRBJ2-5 gives the full variable domain: KAGVTQTPRYLIKTRGQQVTLSCSPISGHRSVSWYQQTPGQGLQFLFEYFSETQRNKGNFPGRFSGRQFSNSRSEMNVSTLELGDSALYLCASSQTPLTSGEETQYFGPGTRLLVL.

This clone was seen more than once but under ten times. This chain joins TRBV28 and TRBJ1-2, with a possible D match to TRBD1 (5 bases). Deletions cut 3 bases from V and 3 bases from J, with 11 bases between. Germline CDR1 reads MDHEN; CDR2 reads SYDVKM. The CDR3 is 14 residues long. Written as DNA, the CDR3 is TGTGCCAGCAGTTTTCGGGGGAAACACTATGGCTACACCTTC. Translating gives CASSFRGKHYGYTF.

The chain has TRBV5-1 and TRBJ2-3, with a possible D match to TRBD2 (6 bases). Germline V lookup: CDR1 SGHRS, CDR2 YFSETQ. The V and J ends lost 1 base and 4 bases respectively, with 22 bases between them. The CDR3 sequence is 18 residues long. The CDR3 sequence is CASSLNSLGQEGPDTQYF. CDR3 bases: TGCGCCAGCAGCTTGAACTCGTTGGGGCAGGAGGGGCCAGATACGCAGTATTTT.